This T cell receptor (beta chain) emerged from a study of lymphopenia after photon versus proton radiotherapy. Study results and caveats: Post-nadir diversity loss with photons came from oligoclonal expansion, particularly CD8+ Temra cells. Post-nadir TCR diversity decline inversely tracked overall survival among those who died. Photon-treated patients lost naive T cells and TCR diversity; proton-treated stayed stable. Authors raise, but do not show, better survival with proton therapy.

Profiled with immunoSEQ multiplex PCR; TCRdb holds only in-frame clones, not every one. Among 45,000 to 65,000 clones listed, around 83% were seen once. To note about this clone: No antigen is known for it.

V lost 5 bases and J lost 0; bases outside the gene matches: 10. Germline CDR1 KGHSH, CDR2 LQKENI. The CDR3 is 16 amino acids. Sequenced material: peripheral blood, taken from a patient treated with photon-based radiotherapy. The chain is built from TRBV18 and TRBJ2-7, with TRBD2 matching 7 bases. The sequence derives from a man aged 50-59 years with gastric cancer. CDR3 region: CASSAKLRGNSYEQYF. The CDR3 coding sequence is TGTGCCAGCTCAGCAAAACTGCGGGGGAACTCCTACGAGCAGTACTTC.